The T cell receptor (beta chain) under discussion was sequenced for a study of tumor-infiltrating lymphocytes in primary liver carcinoma. The trim removed 8 bases at V and 5 bases at J, leaving 10 bases unmatched. The germline V gene encodes CDR1 MNHEY and CDR2 SVGEGT. This CDR3 is 14 amino acids long. cDNA specific to TCR beta was made from approximately 0.55 ug of total RNA, with a constant-region primer employed for priming. Slightly modified ARM-PCR, run as three nested multiplex PCR rounds, produced the TCR beta libraries. PCR rounds one and two used TRBV1-TRBV30 forward primers with a C-beta reverse primer for 10 cycles each. Via MiXCR, TCRdb re-called the multiplex PCR reads, giving one row per CDR3 protein. The data show approximately 340,000 distinct CDR3 sequences, 65% seen once. With regard to this clonotype: A much larger clone lies a single base off, so this may be a read error.

Out of unsorted whole blood came the blood RNA, and germline DNA was extracted as well. HBV chronically infected the treatment-naive patients. This clonotype was sampled from a middle-aged man with primary liver carcinoma and hepatitis B virus infection. Sample: peripheral blood. The rearrangement joins TRBV6-2 or TRBV6-3 to TRBJ2-7; 9 nucleotides line up with TRBD1. CDR3 DNA: TGTGCCAGCGGCCTCCGGGACAGGGCCCACGAGCAGTACTTC. Protein: CASGLRDRAHEQYF.